This TCR beta chain appears in the sequencing data of a study of type 1 regulatory T cells. A few counts support this clonotype. The antigen is not known. Germline V lookup: CDR1 SQVTM, CDR2 ANQGSEA. The CDR3 has 10 residues. Trimming took 6 bases from V and 8 from J; bases not matched to a gene: 3. TCRdb redid the calling of the reads with MiXCR, one entry per CDR3 protein. In the table there are roughly 67,000 distinct CDR3 sequences, 63% of which are singletons. The origin of this receptor is a human donor in good health. This rearrangement joins TRBV29-1 to TRBJ1-1, with 7 nucleotides matching TRBD1. Sequencing was done on a sample of cultured T cells, either the whole culture or a sorted T cell fraction (not recorded which). Subset noted: Tr1-enriched cell product generated in vitro against host alloantigens. CDR3: CSVMDREAFF. DNA for the CDR3: TGCAGCGTGATGGACAGGGAAGCTTTCTTT.